The 5 T cell receptor beta chains below come from one sample, sequenced in a study of T cell responses to AZD1222 COVID-19 vaccine. Clones were sequenced by immunoSEQ multiplex PCR, and TCRdb holds only the in-frame ones, with some missing. Of 150,000 to 200,000 clones listed, 85% to 95% are singletons. The sample in question was peripheral blood, obtained on day 0 of AZD1222 vaccination. The receptors originated from an adult in good health.

In this sample, this clone turned up once. Other DNA sequences in the sample encode the same CDR3. V usage is TRBV7-2 and J usage is TRBJ1-1, with a tentative D call TRBD1 (5 bases). Trimming took off 0 bases at V and 0 bases at J, with 5 bases between the two ends. This CDR3 has 14 residues. Germline CDR1 is SGHTA and CDR2 is FQGNSA. The CDR3 here is CASSLAGVNTEAFF. In nucleotides, the CDR3 is TGTGCCAGCAGCTTAGCAGGGGTGAACACTGAAGCTTTCTTT. Variable domain in full (rest from reference TRBV7-2 and TRBJ1-1): GAGVSQSPSNKVTEKGKDVELRCDPISGHTALYWYRQSLGQGLEFLIYFQGNSAPDKSGLPSDRFSAERTGGSVSTLTIQRTQQEDSAVYLCASSLAGVNTEAFFGQGTRLTVV.

V and J are TRBV30 and TRBJ1-1; D not resolved. V was shortened by 0 bases and J by 1 base, with 6 bases between the two germline ends. CDR1 and CDR2 from the germline V gene are GTSNPN and SVGIG (reference sequence). This CDR3 contains 13 residues. CDR3 in DNA: TGTGCCTGGAGTGTACAAGGGAACACTGAAGCTTTCTTT. Protein sequence: CAWSVQGNTEAFF.

The chain combines TRBV24-1 with TRBJ1-5; D unclear. This CDR3 region has 15 residues. The germline gives CDR1 KGHDR, CDR2 SFDVKD. The germline V and J ends were trimmed by 0 bases and 7 bases, with 12 bases remaining between them. The CDR3 DNA follows: TGTGCCACCAGTGATTTGCCATCGGGTTGGCAGCCCCAGCATTTT. Translation: CATSDLPSGWQPQHF.

This rearrangement joins TRBV10-3 to TRBJ1-3, with a possible D match to TRBD1 (5 bases). The CDR3 runs to 14 residues. Looked up from germline, CDR1 is ENHRY and CDR2 is SYGVKD. V gave up 5 bases and J gave up 0 bases, with 8 bases separating them. The CDR3, as DNA: TGTGCCATCAGTCCGGGACTCTCTGGAAACACCATATATTTT. Translation: CAISPGLSGNTIYF.

The CDR3 nucleotides are TGCGCCAGCAGCCCGGGACCGGTGAACACTGAAGCTTTCTTT. Translating gives CASSPGPVNTEAFF. This chain links TRBV5-1 with TRBJ1-1; tentative D call: TRBD1 (5 bases). The CDR3 loop spans 14 amino acids. Per the germline V gene, CDR1 is SGHRS and CDR2 is YFSETQ. Trimming cost V 4 bases and J 0 bases, with 10 bases left between them.